These 13 T cell receptor beta chains were all obtained from the same sample, sequenced in a study of blood T cell repertoires in COVID-19. The protocol was immunoSEQ multiplex PCR, while the TCRdb copy is restricted to in-frame clones and leaves out a portion. The data contain a few hundred thousand clones, around nine tenths of them singletons. The specimen sequenced was PBMCs or T cells enriched from blood (not recorded which). Source of these receptors: a young woman who had been exposed to COVID-19.

V is TRBV12-3 or TRBV12-4 and J is TRBJ1-1; 7 nucleotides align to TRBD1. The length of the CDR3 is 12 residues. With V trimmed by 6 bases and J by 5 bases, 3 bases remained unmatched. The CDR3: CASRLTGTEAFF. CDR3 DNA: TGTGCCAGCAGGTTGACAGGGACTGAAGCTTTCTTT.

The V call is TRBV5-6, the J call TRBJ2-3; D unresolved. The ends were cut back, 4 bases at V and 2 bases at J, with 5 bases in the middle. Germline V CDR1 and CDR2: SGHDT, YYEEEE. This CDR3 is built from 12 residues. This CDR3 reads CASSPFTDTQYF. Here the CDR3 DNA reads TGTGCCAGCAGCCCCTTCACAGATACGCAGTATTTT. Full variable domain (missing parts from reference TRBV5-6 and TRBJ2-3): DAGVTQSPTHLIKTRGQQVTLRCSPKSGHDTVSWYQQALGQGPQFIFQYYEEEERQRGNFPDRFSGHQFPNYSSELNVNALLLGDSALYLCASSPFTDTQYFGPGTRLTVL.

The gene calls are TRBV27 and TRBJ1-1, with TRBD1 matching 10 bases. This CDR3 region has 15 residues. In germline, CDR1 is MNHEY, CDR2 SMNVEV (reference sequence). J lost 5 bases, V lost 4 bases, and 7 bases had no gene match. Here the CDR3 reads CASSWTGGVGTEAFF. The CDR3 bases are TGTGCCAGCAGTTGGACAGGGGGGGTAGGGACTGAAGCTTTCTTT.

The chain carries TRBV3-1 (or the pseudogene TRBV3-2) and TRBJ2-1; 11 nucleotides agree with TRBD2. V lost 1 base and J lost 9; bases outside the gene matches: 11. The CDR3 consists of 17 residues. Germline CDR1 and CDR2: LGHDT and YNNKEL (reference sequence). Written as DNA, the CDR3 is TGTGCCAGCAGCCAAGGAAGACTAGCGGGATGGGGCGGTGAGCAGTTCTTC. It translates to CASSQGRLAGWGGEQFF.

This rearrangement joins TRBV20-1 to TRBJ2-7; D is perhaps TRBD2 (5 bases). Germline assignment: CDR1 DFQATT and CDR2 SNEGSKA (reference sequence). This CDR3 contains 13 residues. Trimming shortened V by 3 bases and J by 4 bases, and 13 bases separated the two germline ends. The CDR3 spells CSASDGVRYEQYF. DNA of the CDR3: TGCAGTGCTAGTGACGGGGTTCGGTACGAGCAGTACTTC.

V is TRBV18 and J is TRBJ2-3; D might be TRBD1 (6 bases). Per germline, CDR1 KGHSH and CDR2 LQKENI. Trimming took off 0 bases at V and 0 bases at J, with 10 bases between the two ends. The CDR3 loop spans 16 amino acids. The CDR3 loop reads CASSPPTGKSTDTQYF. Written as DNA, the CDR3 is TGTGCCAGCTCACCACCGACAGGAAAAAGCACAGATACGCAGTATTTT.

V and J are TRBV11-2 and TRBJ2-7; TRBD2 matches 8 bases. Looked up from germline, CDR1 is SGHAT and CDR2 is FQNNGV. The J segment lost 5 bases and the V segment lost 0 bases, leaving 12 bases of the junction unmatched. The CDR3 length is 17 residues. CDR3 residues: CASSLDWSAGGFNEQYF. CDR3 in DNA: TGTGCCAGCAGCTTAGATTGGTCCGCGGGGGGCTTTAACGAGCAGTACTTC. Supplemented by reference TRBV11-2 and TRBJ2-7, the full variable domain reads EAGVAQSPRYKIIEKRQSVAFWCNPISGHATLYWYQQILGQGPKLLIQFQNNGVVDDSQLPKDRFSAERLKGVDSTLKIQPAKLEDSAVYLCASSLDWSAGGFNEQYFGPGTRLTVT.

The genes are TRBV7-3 and TRBJ2-2; no clear D. This CDR3 comprises 13 residues. V was clipped by 5 bases and J by 7 bases, with 11 bases between them. The V gene's germline CDR1 is SGHTA and CDR2 FQGTGA. CDR3 sequence: CASSPKFGGELFF. The CDR3 DNA reads as TGTGCCAGCAGCCCCAAGTTCGGCGGGGAGCTGTTTTTT.

This clone has only a few counts. This chain connects TRBV6-5 to TRBJ2-7; 8 bases are a match to TRBD2. Germline lookup yields CDR1 MNHEY and CDR2 SVGAGI. This CDR3 spans 15 amino acids. V was clipped by 2 bases and J by 6 bases; unmatched bases: 9. CDR3 amino acids: CASSYTGGPGGEQYF. The CDR3 nucleotides read TGTGCCAGCAGTTACACGGGGGGGCCCGGGGGCGAGCAGTACTTC.

This clone was observed once. The rearrangement uses TRBV9 and TRBJ2-5; D perhaps matches TRBD2 (5 bases). The CDR3 is 14 amino acids. The V end lost 2 bases, the J end lost 4 bases, and 12 bases lay between the germline ends. The V gene's germline CDR1 is SGDLS and CDR2 YYNGEE. The CDR3: CASSVGSGRETQYF. CDR3 coding DNA: TGTGCCAGCAGCGTCGGGTCGGGGAGAGAGACCCAGTACTTC.

The CDR3 bases are TGTGCCAGCAGTTACTCCGCCAGGCATAATCAGCCCCAGCATTTT. Protein: CASSYSARHNQPQHF. The rearrangement links TRBV6-5 to TRBJ1-5; D is uncertain. Germline CDR1 and CDR2: MNHEY and SVGAGI. The ends were cut back, 0 bases at V and 4 bases at J, with 10 bases in the middle. This CDR3 is 15 amino acids long.

The chain combines TRBV29-1 with TRBJ2-3, with 9 bases fitting TRBD2. The CDR3 sequence is 15 residues long. V shed 7 bases, J shed 1 base, and the junction held 9 bases outside the gene matches. Germline V gene data show CDR1 as SQVTM and CDR2 as ANQGSEA. The CDR3 DNA reads as TGCAGCGCACCTGGAGTAGCGGGGGGCACAGATACGCAGTATTTT. It translates to CSAPGVAGGTDTQYF.

This rearrangement joins TRBV7-2 to TRBJ2-7; the D gene is possibly TRBD1 (7 bases). Trimming took 3 bases from V and 4 from J, leaving 19 bases between them. Germline V gene data show CDR1 as SGHTA and CDR2 as FQGNSA. This CDR3 has 16 residues. CDR3 in amino acids: CASSFPGGMTKYEQYF. DNA for the CDR3: TGTGCCAGCAGCTTTCCAGGGGGGATGACAAAGTACGAGCAGTACTTC.